This T cell receptor beta chain was observed in a study of radiotherapy plus CTLA-4 blockade in lung cancer. The overall study: In roughly 19% of patients, objective responses were seen; around 34% had disease control. Findings of the study overall: Early shifts in blood T cell clones, with interferon-beta, reportedly predicted response best. There was expansion of tumor-derived TCR clones in blood after radiotherapy plus ipilimumab.

For this clone: Its antigen is undetermined.

Produced via immunoSEQ multiplex PCR; TCRdb's table is partial and in-frame only. In the table there are some 52,000 clones, more than 65% of which are singletons. V lost 0 bases, J lost 2 bases, and 8 bases lay in between. Per germline, CDR1 SGHAT and CDR2 FQNNGV. The CDR3 contains 14 residues. The sample was peripheral blood, taken from a patient treated with radiotherapy plus ipilimumab. The J gene is TRBJ2-7, the V gene TRBV11-2; D might be TRBD2 (6 bases). The TCR was taken from a human donor with non-small cell lung cancer who had a partial response to radiotherapy plus ipilimumab. DNA for the CDR3: TGTGCCAGCAGCTTAGAGCGGGGACCCTACGAGCAGTACTTC. Translating gives CASSLERGPYEQYF.